The present TCR beta chain was sequenced within a study of T cell repertoires in cytomegalovirus infection. About the research overall: Both CMV infection and a matching HLA type were indicated by public TCR beta signatures.

TCRdb passed the reads through MiXCR, listing each CDR3 protein once. There are approximately 990,000 distinct CDR3 sequences in the sample; roughly a third occur only once, and under 15% lies in the top ten. CDR3 length: 14 amino acids. V lost 3 bases, J lost 2 bases, and 9 bases lay in between. Germline loops: CDR1 SNHLY, CDR2 FYNNEI. This clonotype was seen more than once but under ten times. Its antigen remains unknown. V usage is TRBV2 and J usage is TRBJ2-3; no reliable D call. This specimen was cultured CD8+ T cells from PBMCs, taken from culture after CMV antigen stimulation. This TCR was recovered from a human donor in good health (CMV status not recorded). Some clones in this sample may be carry-over from other donors' samples. The CDR3: CASSDERVTDTQYF. The CDR3 DNA reads TGTGCCAGCAGTGATGAACGGGTCACAGATACGCAGTATTTT. Supplemented by reference TRBV2 and TRBJ2-3, the full variable domain reads EPEVTQTPSHQVTQMGQEVILRCVPISNHLYFYWYRQILGQKVEFLVSFYNNEISEKSEIFDDQFSVERPDGSNFTLKIRSTKLEDSAMYFCASSDERVTDTQYFGPGTRLTVL.